These 28 T cell receptor beta chains share one sample of origin, sequenced in a study of T cell clonality in common variable immunodeficiency. Clones were read by immunoSEQ multiplex PCR, and TCRdb kept only the in-frame ones, dropping some. The table lists roughly 48,000 clones, with no singletons. The source material was peripheral blood mononuclear cells. These receptors came from a person aged 18 to 75 in good health.

This clone has at least ten counts. The read ends 3 residues early relative to the CDR3; the germline J gene fills the gap. The rearrangement uses TRBV29-1 and TRBJ1-4; D unclear. CDR1 is SQVTM, CDR2 ANQGSEA, per germline. The CDR3 contains 13 residues. V was shortened by 4 bases and J by 0 bases, with 6 bases between the two germline ends. The part of the CDR3 DNA that was read is TGCAGCGTTGTCGTAGCAACTAATGAAAAA. It specifies CSVVVATNEK. The full CDR3 is CSVVVATNEKLFF.

This clone turned up a few times. CDR3 protein: CASSQPGQDSYGQYF. CDR3 DNA, as far as it was read: TGTGCCAGCAGTCAACCGGGACAGGACTCCTATGGT. The V gene is TRBV7-9, the J gene TRBJ2-4, with 8 bases that match TRBD1. With the read ending 3 residues before the CDR3 end, the germline J gene is used to fill in that end. CDR3 length equals 15 residues. CDR1 is SEHNR, CDR2 FQNEAQ, per germline (reference sequence).

This clone was recorded at least ten times. Germline is not matched at one junction end, which may reflect a read error. The read terminates 3 residues ahead of where the CDR3 ends, so the germline J gene completes it. J is TRBJ2-5 and V is TRBV4-2, with TRBD2 identical over 11 bases. Germline V CDR1 and CDR2: LGHNA, YNFKEQ. This CDR3 is 17 amino acids long. The part of the CDR3 DNA that was read is TGCGCCAGCAGCCACATTACCGGGACTAGCGGCACAGATACC. Protein: CASSHITGTSGTDT. The whole CDR3 protein is CASSHITGTSGTDTQYF.

In its sample, this clone was seen many times. The read terminates 3 residues before the CDR3 end, so the remaining end is supplied by the germline J gene. The chain couples TRBV7-2 to TRBJ2-7; 8 bases are a match to TRBD2. The CDR3 is 15 amino acids. Unmatched junction bases numbered 6, after V lost 1 base and J lost 4 bases. Germline CDR1 and CDR2: SGHTA and FQGNSA. CDR3 DNA, as far as it was read: TGTGCCAGCAGCTTAGTATTAGCGGGGAAATACGAG. It specifies CASSLVLAGKYE. The whole CDR3 region reads CASSLVLAGKYEQYF. The whole variable domain, remainder taken from reference TRBV7-2 and TRBJ2-7, is GAGVSQSPSNKVTEKGKDVELRCDPISGHTALYWYRQSLGQGLEFLIYFQGNSAPDKSGLPSDRFSAERTGGSVSTLTIQRTQQEDSAVYLCASSLVLAGKYEQYFGPGTRLTVT.

In this sample, this clone turned up many times. The CDR3 end is not reached by the read, which stops 3 residues before it; the germline J gene fills it in. V usage is TRBV7-2 and J usage is TRBJ2-1, with D uncertain. The V gene's germline CDR1 is SGHTA and CDR2 FQGNSA. The CDR3 has 15 residues. V gave up 1 base and J gave up 0 bases, with 7 bases separating them. The CDR3 sequence is CASSLGYSSYNEQFF. The CDR3 bases that were read are TGTGCCAGCAGCTTAGGTTATAGCTCCTACAATGAG.

This clone was found a few times. The DNA ends 3 residues before the CDR3 does, and the rest of the CDR3 is filled in from the germline J gene. V usage is TRBV30 and J usage is TRBJ1-5; TRBD1 agrees at 9 bases. From germline, CDR1 is GTSNPN and CDR2 SVGIG (reference sequence). The junction had 11 bases not matched to a gene; V was cut back by 2 bases and J by 0 bases. The CDR3 totals 18 residues. The part of the CDR3 DNA that was read is TGTGCCTGGAGTACCGGGACAGGGCCAAGAGATAGCAATCAGCCC. Protein product: CAWSTGTGPRDSNQP. The full CDR3 sequence reads CAWSTGTGPRDSNQPQHF.

This clone was seen repeatedly, ten times or more. The sequenced fragment ends 3 residues before the CDR3 boundary, so the rest is inferred from the germline J gene. The chain combines TRBV30 with TRBJ2-1; possibly TRBD1 for D (5 bases). Germline V gene lookup returns CDR1 GTSNPN and CDR2 SVGIG (reference sequence). The CDR3 runs 13 residues. V lost 4 bases, J lost 3 bases, and 10 bases lay in between. The CDR3 sequence is CAWKQDNYNEQFF. The CDR3 DNA, read in part, is TGTGCCTGGAAGCAGGACAACTACAATGAG.

Worth noting for this clone: The CDR3 end lies 3 residues beyond the end of the read and is filled in from the germline J gene. The chain is built from TRBV20-1 and TRBJ2-1; D gene uncertain. This CDR3 comprises 12 residues. V was shortened by 3 bases and J by 9 bases, with 12 bases between the two germline ends. The germline gives CDR1 DFQATT, CDR2 SNEGSKA (reference sequence). Partial CDR3 DNA: TGCAGTGCTAGTGGAGCGAACGGTGAG. It yields the protein CSASGANGE. Given in full, the CDR3 is CSASGANGEQFF.

This clone was recorded at least ten times. The CDR3 end lies 3 residues beyond the end of the read and is filled in from the germline J gene. The genes are TRBV4-2 and TRBJ2-7; TRBD1 agrees at 8 bases. CDR3 size: 17 residues. From germline, CDR1 is LGHNA and CDR2 YNFKEQ. J was trimmed by 4 bases and V by 2 bases; bases with no gene match: 13. The part of the CDR3 DNA that was read is TGTGCCAGCAGCCAATTGGGGCTCCGGGACAGGTCGTACGAG. Translating gives CASSQLGLRDRSYE. From start to end, the CDR3 is CASSQLGLRDRSYEQYF.

In this sample, this clone turned up a few times. Read data end 3 residues before the CDR3 end; the end is taken from the germline J gene. The genes are TRBV18 and TRBJ1-1; D gene ambiguous. Germline V gene sequence: CDR1 KGHSH, CDR2 LQKENI. This CDR3 comprises 14 residues. V shed 1 base and J shed 2 bases, with 8 bases lying between them. The CDR3 sequence: CASSPLALNTEAFF. The sequenced part of the CDR3 DNA is TGTGCCAGCTCACCACTTGCACTAAACACTGAA.

This clone was picked up a small number of times. The read halts 3 residues ahead of the CDR3 end, with the missing end drawn from the germline J gene. The J gene is TRBJ2-2, the V gene TRBV7-9; possible D gene TRBD1, 5 bases. Germline loops: CDR1 SEHNR, CDR2 FQNEAQ (reference sequence). The CDR3 is made up of 15 amino acids. The CDR3 DNA, read in part, is TGTGCCAGCACCATACAGGACGGCCGGAATTCACCG. This translates into CASTIQDGRNSP. The whole CDR3 protein reads CASTIQDGRNSPLFF.

This clone was observed at least ten times. CDR3 amino acids: CASGLEDSLTQYF. The part of the CDR3 DNA that was read is TGTGCTAGTGGTTTGGAAGACAGCCTTACG. The chain has TRBV12-5 and TRBJ2-3; tentatively, D is TRBD1 (5 bases). The read gets to within 3 residues of the CDR3 end, and the germline J gene fills in the rest. Germline V gene data show CDR1 as LGHNT and CDR2 as FRNRAP. V lost 1 base and J lost 8, with 10 bases in between. The CDR3 is made up of 13 amino acids.

This clone came up a few times. With the read ending 3 residues before the CDR3 end, the germline J gene is used to fill in that end. The chain is built from TRBV10-3 and TRBJ2-1, with 10 bases matching TRBD2. The V and J ends lost 2 bases and 4 bases, in that order; junction bases with no gene match: 11. This CDR3 has 18 amino acids. The germline V gene encodes CDR1 ENHRY and CDR2 SYGVKD. The covered CDR3 bases are TGTGCCATCAGTGAGCGGGTTAGCGGGAGGCCTTCTTACAATGAG. This encodes CAISERVSGRPSYNE. The CDR3 reads in full as CAISERVSGRPSYNEQFF.

Worth noting for this clone: One junction end does not reproduce the germline sequence, and a read error may be involved. Read sequence stops 3 residues before the CDR3 end, and the germline J gene provides the missing end. This chain joins TRBV7-2 and TRBJ1-3; D ambiguous. The CDR3 spans 13 residues. The V gene's germline CDR1 is SGHTA and CDR2 FQGNSA. CDR3 bases read: TGTGCCAGCGGCTTATATTCTGGAAACACC. Its translation: CASGLYSGNT. The CDR3 as a whole reads CASGLYSGNTIYF. The complete variable domain, with remaining parts taken from reference TRBV7-2 and TRBJ1-3, reads GAGVSQSPSNKVTEKGKDVELRCDPISGHTALYWYRQSLGQGLEFLIYFQGNSAPDKSGLPSDRFSAERTGGSVSTLTIQRTQQEDSAVYLCASGLYSGNTIYFGEGSWLTVV.

Only a few counts were recorded for this clone. The CDR3 goes on 3 residues after the read ends, and that part is filled in from the germline J gene. The V call is TRBV20-1, the J call TRBJ2-1, with D unclear. This CDR3 contains 13 residues. Germline-derived CDR1 and CDR2 are DFQATT and SNEGSKA (reference sequence). The germline V and J ends were trimmed by 2 bases and 2 bases, with 7 bases remaining between them. The covered CDR3 bases are TGCAGTGCTAGAATGACTGCCTACAATGAG. Its protein product is CSARMTAYNE. From start to end, the CDR3 is CSARMTAYNEQFF.

In regard to this clone: From the germline J gene comes the end of the CDR3, since the read stops 3 residues before it. The rearrangement joins TRBV30 to TRBJ1-4, with 10 nucleotides matching TRBD1. This CDR3 has 15 amino acids. In germline, CDR1 is GTSNPN, CDR2 SVGIG (reference sequence). The CDR3 DNA, read in part, is TGTGCCTGGAGTGTCGGGACAGGGGCTAATTCACCA. It encodes CAWSVGTGANSP. In full, the CDR3 is CAWSVGTGANSPLFF.

This clone came up many times. The observed sequence ends 3 residues before the CDR3 terminus, with the missing tail filled in from the germline J gene. The chain is built from TRBV5-4 and TRBJ2-4; possible D gene TRBD1, 6 bases. The V gene's germline CDR1 is SGHNT and CDR2 YYREEE (reference sequence). Trimming removed 3 bases at V and 0 bases at J, with 10 bases between. This CDR3 is built from 15 residues. This CDR3 reads CASSSKDRAKNIQYF. Partial CDR3 DNA: TGTGCCAGCAGCTCCAAGGACAGAGCCAAAAACATT.

This clone has a count of ten or more. The read ends 3 residues shy of where the CDR3 ends; the end is completed using the germline J gene. The gene calls are TRBV19 and TRBJ1-5, with 8 positions matching TRBD1. Trimming took 5 bases from V and 0 from J; bases not matched to a gene: 9. CDR1 is LNHDA, CDR2 SQIVND, per germline (reference sequence). This CDR3 contains 17 residues. The CDR3 sequence: CASSPRQGQNSNQPQHF. The DNA read from the CDR3 is TGTGCCAGTAGTCCTCGACAGGGGCAGAATAGCAATCAGCCC.

This clone was seen repeatedly, ten times or more. The read terminates 3 residues before the CDR3 end, so the remaining end is supplied by the germline J gene. The chain joins TRBV10-3 to TRBJ2-1, with 7 positions matching TRBD1. This CDR3 is built from 15 residues. Trimming cost V 6 bases and J 0 bases; bases outside gene matches: 5. Germline CDR1 reads ENHRY; CDR2 reads SYGVKD. The covered CDR3 bases are TGTGCCATCAGGGGTGGACAGGACTCCTACAATGAG. Translated, it gives CAIRGGQDSYNE. The whole CDR3 sequence is CAIRGGQDSYNEQFF.

This clone was seen many times. Read coverage stops 3 residues before the CDR3 terminus; the germline J gene supplies the remainder. The V gene is TRBV23-1, the J gene TRBJ1-1, with D possibly being TRBD1 (6 bases). TRBV23-1 belongs to the ORF category, with a function that is uncertain. This CDR3 spans 14 amino acids. Trimming removed 2 bases at V and 5 bases at J, with 12 bases between. CDR3 loop: CASSQRPGVTEAFF. Incomplete CDR3 DNA: TGCGCCAGCAGTCAACGCCCAGGGGTTACTGAA.

This clone showed up many times. From the germline J gene comes the end of the CDR3, since the read stops 3 residues before it. The rearrangement links TRBV5-6 to TRBJ2-3; D possibly corresponds to TRBD1 (5 bases). The CDR3 loop spans 14 amino acids. Germline V lookup: CDR1 SGHDT, CDR2 YYEEEE. V dropped 3 bases and J dropped 2 bases, with 10 bases sitting between them. The CDR3 is CASSSTVITDTQYF. CDR3 bases read: TGTGCCAGCAGCTCGACAGTGATCACAGATACG.

This clone came up many times. The missing CDR3 end, 3 residues past where the read stops, is filled in from the germline J gene. The chain uses TRBV10-3 and TRBJ1-2; TRBD1 matches at 9 bases. With V trimmed by 4 bases and J by 3 bases, 9 bases remained unmatched. This CDR3 spans 16 amino acids. Germline V gene sequence: CDR1 ENHRY, CDR2 SYGVKD. This CDR3 reads CAISGWDRVSDYGYTF. The CDR3 DNA, read in part, is TGTGCCATCAGTGGGTGGGACAGGGTTTCGGACTATGGC.

On this clone itself: A read error may account for a junction end that differs from germline. The missing CDR3 end, 3 residues past where the read stops, is filled in from the germline J gene. Other nucleotide sequences in the sample specify the same CDR3. The gene calls are TRBV18 and TRBJ1-3, with TRBD1 matching 7 bases. CDR1 and CDR2 from the germline V gene are KGHSH and LQKENI. This CDR3 is 16 amino acids long. The covered CDR3 bases are TGTGCCAGCTCACCAAGACAGGGCAGCTCTGGAAACACT. This translates into CASSPRQGSSGNT. The CDR3 as a whole reads CASSPRQGSSGNTIYF.

This clone was seen repeatedly, ten times or more. The read finishes 3 residues shy of the CDR3 end, and the germline J gene is used to complete it. The chain has TRBV30 and TRBJ1-2, with D unresolved. This CDR3 region has 13 residues. In germline, CDR1 is GTSNPN, CDR2 SVGIG (reference sequence). V was trimmed by 3 bases and J by 1 base, leaving 9 bases between them. The sequenced CDR3 bases are TGTGCCTGGAGCCTCGAGGGTAACTATGGC. It yields the protein CAWSLEGNYG. In full, the CDR3 reads CAWSLEGNYGYTF.

This clone was recorded many times. Coverage ceases 3 residues before the CDR3 finishes, and the germline J gene fills in the end. J is TRBJ2-5 and V is TRBV18, with a tentative D call TRBD1 (8 bases). Germline CDR1 reads KGHSH; CDR2 reads LQKENI. The CDR3 has 15 residues. V was cut by 4 bases and J by 4 bases, with 16 bases left in between. The CDR3 DNA, read in part, is TGTGCCAGCTCACGAGGACAGGGAGGGGCAGAGACC. Its protein product is CASSRGQGGAET. The complete CDR3 sequence is CASSRGQGGAETQYF.

This clone was seen ten or more times. CDR3 DNA (partial): TGCAGTGCTAGAGGGGGGACAGGCAGCTCCTACGAG. Its protein is CSARGGTGSSYE. The whole CDR3 sequence reads CSARGGTGSSYEQYF. This chain joins TRBV20-1 and TRBJ2-7; 8 bases align to TRBD1. The read comes to an end 3 residues before the CDR3 does, leaving the germline J gene to fill in the end. This CDR3 is 15 amino acids long. Germline V gives CDR1 DFQATT, CDR2 SNEGSKA (reference sequence). Trimming removed 1 base from V and 0 bases from J; junction bases left unmatched: 5.

This clone was seen at least ten times. The read is 3 residues too short to cover the CDR3 end, so that end is filled in from the germline J gene. The V and J genes are TRBV5-1 and TRBJ2-1; tentative D call: TRBD1 (5 bases). V lost 0 bases and J 2 bases, leaving 9 bases between the germline ends. Germline V gives CDR1 SGHRS, CDR2 YFSETQ. This CDR3 is 15 amino acids long. The sequenced part of the CDR3 DNA is TGCGCCAGCAGCTTGGGGGGCGGCCCCTACAATGAG. Its protein is CASSLGGGPYNE. The whole CDR3 region reads CASSLGGGPYNEQFF.

This clone is classed as medium-sized. The CDR3 extends 3 residues past the end of the read, so its final part is completed from the germline J gene. This chain uses TRBV30 with TRBJ2-3, with D maybe TRBD2 (5 bases). Germline V gene lookup returns CDR1 GTSNPN and CDR2 SVGIG (reference sequence). Trimming cost V 3 bases and J 1 base, with 8 bases left between them. The CDR3 has 13 amino acids. The CDR3 protein is CAWSAGGTDTQYF. The covered CDR3 bases are TGTGCCTGGAGCGCCGGGGGCACAGATACG.